This T cell receptor (beta chain) was sequenced during a study of CD8+CD57+ T cells in acquired aplastic anemia. Broader study findings: Researchers report that about 29 CD8+ CDR3 sequences appeared in both patients and controls.

Points on this clonotype: Antigen unknown.

The patients chosen for sequencing had shown expansion of CD8+CD57+ cells (detected by flow cytometry). Researchers used genomic DNA as the template to profile TCR beta VDJ and CDR3. TCRdb analysed the reads with MiXCR anew, one entry per CDR3 protein. This table holds around 170,000 distinct CDR3 sequences, less than 60% found once. V shed 10 bases and J shed 5 bases, with 23 bases lying between them. The CDR3 length is 15 residues. The germline gives CDR1 SGHTA, CDR2 FQGNSA. This TCR derives from a human donor with aplastic anemia. Sequenced input: sorted CD4+, CD8+, or CD8+CD57+ T cells (not recorded which) from PBMCs. This sequence joins TRBV7-2 and TRBJ2-5, with D possibly matching TRBD1 (5 bases). This CDR3 is CATRAQARARETQYF. CDR3 coding DNA: TGTGCCACCAGGGCGCAGGCCAGGGCGAGGGAGACCCAGTACTTC.